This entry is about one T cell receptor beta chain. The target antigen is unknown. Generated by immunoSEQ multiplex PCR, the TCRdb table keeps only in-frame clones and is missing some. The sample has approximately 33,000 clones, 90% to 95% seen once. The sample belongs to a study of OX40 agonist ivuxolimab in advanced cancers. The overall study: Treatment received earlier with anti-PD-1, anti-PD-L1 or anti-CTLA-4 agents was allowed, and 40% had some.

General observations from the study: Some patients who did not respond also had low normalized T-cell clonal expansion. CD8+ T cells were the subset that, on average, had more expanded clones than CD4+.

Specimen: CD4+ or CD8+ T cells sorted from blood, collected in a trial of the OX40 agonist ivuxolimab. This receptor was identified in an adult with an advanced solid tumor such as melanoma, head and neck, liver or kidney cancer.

CDR3 sequence reads: CASSLGREGDTQYF. CDR3 sequence (DNA): TGTGCCAGCAGTTTGGGGAGGGAAGGAGATACGCAGTATTTT. The rearrangement uses TRBV28 and TRBJ2-3; 7 bases are a match to TRBD2. Germline V lookup: CDR1 MDHEN, CDR2 SYDVKM. The ends lost 3 bases at V and 5 bases at J; junction bases unmatched: 5. The CDR3 has 14 residues.